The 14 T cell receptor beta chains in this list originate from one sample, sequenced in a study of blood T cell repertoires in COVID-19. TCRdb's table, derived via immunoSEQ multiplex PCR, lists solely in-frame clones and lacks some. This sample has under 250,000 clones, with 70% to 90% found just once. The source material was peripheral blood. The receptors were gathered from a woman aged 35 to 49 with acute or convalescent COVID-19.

The CDR3 bases are TGTGCCAGCAGCTTAACACGAGACAGGGGAAACTTATCATCCTACGAGCAGTACGTC. It codes for CASSLTRDRGNLSSYEQYV. The chain uses TRBV11-3 and TRBJ2-7; 8 bases fit TRBD1. CDR1 is SGHNT, CDR2 YENEEA, per germline. The CDR3 is 19 amino acids. V dropped 2 bases and J dropped 1; count of bases not matched to a gene: 16.

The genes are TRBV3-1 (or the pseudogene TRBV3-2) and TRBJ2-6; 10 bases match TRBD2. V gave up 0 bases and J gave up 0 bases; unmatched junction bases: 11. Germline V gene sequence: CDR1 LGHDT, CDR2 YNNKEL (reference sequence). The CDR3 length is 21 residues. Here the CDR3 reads CASSQDRASGGQLSGANVLTF. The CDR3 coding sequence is TGTGCCAGCAGCCAAGATCGGGCTAGCGGGGGTCAACTCTCTGGGGCCAACGTCCTGACTTTC.

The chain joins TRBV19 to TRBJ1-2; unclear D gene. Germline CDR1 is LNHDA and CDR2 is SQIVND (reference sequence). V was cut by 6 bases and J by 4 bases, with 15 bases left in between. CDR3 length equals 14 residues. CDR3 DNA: TGTGCCAGTAGATCCGGGGTGTACACCTATGGCTACACCTTC. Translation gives CASRSGVYTYGYTF. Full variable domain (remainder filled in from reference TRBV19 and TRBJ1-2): DGGITQSPKYLFRKEGQNVTLSCEQNLNHDAMYWYRQDPGQGLRLIYYSQIVNDFQKGDIAEGYSVSREKKESFPLTVTSAQKNPTAFYLCASRSGVYTYGYTFGSGTRLTVV.

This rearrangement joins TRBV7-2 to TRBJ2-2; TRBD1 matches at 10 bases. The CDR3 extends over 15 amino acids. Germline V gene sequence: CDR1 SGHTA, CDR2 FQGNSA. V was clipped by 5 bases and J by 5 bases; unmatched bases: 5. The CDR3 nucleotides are TGTGCCAGCAGCGCGACAGGGGGCCGAACCGGGGAGCTGTTTTTT. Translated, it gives CASSATGGRTGELFF.

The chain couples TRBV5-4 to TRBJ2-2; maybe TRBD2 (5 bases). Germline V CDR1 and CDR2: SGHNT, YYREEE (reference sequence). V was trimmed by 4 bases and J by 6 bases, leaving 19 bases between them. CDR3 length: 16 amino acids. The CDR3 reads CASSLGPGVGPGELFF. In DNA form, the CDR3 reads TGTGCCAGCAGCCTTGGGCCCGGGGTAGGACCCGGGGAGCTGTTTTTT.

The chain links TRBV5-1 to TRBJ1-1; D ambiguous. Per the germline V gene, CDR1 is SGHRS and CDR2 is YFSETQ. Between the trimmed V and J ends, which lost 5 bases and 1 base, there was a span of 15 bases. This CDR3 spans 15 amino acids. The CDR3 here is CASRALLGENTEAFF. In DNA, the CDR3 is TGCGCCAGCAGAGCCCTCCTGGGCGAGAACACTGAAGCTTTCTTT.

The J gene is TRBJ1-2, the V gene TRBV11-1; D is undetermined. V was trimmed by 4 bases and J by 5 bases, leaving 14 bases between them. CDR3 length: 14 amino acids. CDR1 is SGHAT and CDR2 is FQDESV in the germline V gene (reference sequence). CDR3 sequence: CASSSSPSGYGYTF. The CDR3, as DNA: TGTGCCAGCAGCTCGTCTCCCTCCGGGTATGGCTACACCTTC.

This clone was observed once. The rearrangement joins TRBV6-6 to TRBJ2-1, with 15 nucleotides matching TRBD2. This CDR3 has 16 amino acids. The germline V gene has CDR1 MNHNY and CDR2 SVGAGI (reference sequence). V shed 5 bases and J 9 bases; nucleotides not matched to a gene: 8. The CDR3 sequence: CASSRRTSGGGGEQFF. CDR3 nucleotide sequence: TGTGCCAGCAGTCGACGGACTAGCGGGGGGGGAGGTGAGCAGTTCTTC.

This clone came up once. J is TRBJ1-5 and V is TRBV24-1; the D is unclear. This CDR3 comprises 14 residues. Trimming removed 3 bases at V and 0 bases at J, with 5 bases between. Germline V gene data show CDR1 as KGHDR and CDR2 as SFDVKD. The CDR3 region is CATSDVYSNQPQHF. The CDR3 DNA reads TGTGCCACCAGTGATGTATATAGCAATCAGCCCCAGCATTTT.

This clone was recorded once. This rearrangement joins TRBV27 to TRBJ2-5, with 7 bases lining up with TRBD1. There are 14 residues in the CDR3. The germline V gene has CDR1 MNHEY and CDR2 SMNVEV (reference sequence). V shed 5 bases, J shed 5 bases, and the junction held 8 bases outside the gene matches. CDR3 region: CASSPDRVSETQYF. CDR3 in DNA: TGTGCCAGCAGTCCCGACAGGGTATCCGAGACCCAGTACTTC.

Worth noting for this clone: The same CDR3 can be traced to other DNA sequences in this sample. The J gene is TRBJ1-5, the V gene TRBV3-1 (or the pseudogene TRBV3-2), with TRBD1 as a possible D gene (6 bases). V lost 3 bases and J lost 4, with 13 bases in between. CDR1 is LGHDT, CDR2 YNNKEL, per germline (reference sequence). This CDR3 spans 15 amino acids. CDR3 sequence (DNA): TGTGCCAGCAGCCAGGGGGCGGGGGGAAATCAGCCCCAGCATTTT. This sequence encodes CASSQGAGGNQPQHF.

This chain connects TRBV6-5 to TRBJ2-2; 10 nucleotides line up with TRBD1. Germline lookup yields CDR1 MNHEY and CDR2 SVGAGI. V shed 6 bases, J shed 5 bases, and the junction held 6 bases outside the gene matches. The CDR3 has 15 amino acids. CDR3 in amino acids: CASSQGQGWTGELFF. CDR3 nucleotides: TGTGCCAGCAGCCAGGGACAGGGGTGGACCGGGGAGCTGTTTTTT.

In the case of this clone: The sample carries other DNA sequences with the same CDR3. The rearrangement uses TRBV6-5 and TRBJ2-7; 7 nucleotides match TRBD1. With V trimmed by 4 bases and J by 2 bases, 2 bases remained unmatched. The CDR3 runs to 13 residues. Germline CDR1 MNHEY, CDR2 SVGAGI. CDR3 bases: TGTGCCAGCAGTTCGGGACAGACCTACGAGCAGTACGTC. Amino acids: CASSSGQTYEQYV.

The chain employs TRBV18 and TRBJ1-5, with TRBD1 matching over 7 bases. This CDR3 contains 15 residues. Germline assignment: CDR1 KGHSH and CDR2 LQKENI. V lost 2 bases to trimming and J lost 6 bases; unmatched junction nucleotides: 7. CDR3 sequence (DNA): TGTGCCAGCTCACCAATTTCAGGGGGAGGTCAGCCCCAGCATTTT. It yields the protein CASSPISGGGQPQHF. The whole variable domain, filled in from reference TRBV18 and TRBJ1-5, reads NAGVMQNPRHLVRRRGQEARLRCSPMKGHSHVYWYRQLPEEGLKFMVYLQKENIIDESGMPKERFSAEFPKEGPSILRIQQVVRGDSAAYFCASSPISGGGQPQHFGDGTRLSIL.